Listed here are 32 T cell receptor beta chains from one sample, sequenced in a study of persistence of HIV-infected CD4 T cells. The stimulus was lysate of CMV-infected fibroblasts, around 10 ug/mL. CD40L/CD69 double-negative CD45RO-high memory CD4+ T cells were collected. No antigens are known for them. The immunoSEQ assay was version 4, run in survey mode. The table came from immunoSEQ multiplex PCR; TCRdb's copy has only in-frame clones and leaves some out. The table records approximately 31,000 clones, approximately 80% of them present only once. The starting material was CD4+ T cells sorted from PBMCs after approximately 20-hour stimulation, obtained from a patient who received antiretroviral therapy. These receptors all come from an adult man with HIV who was CMV-seropositive.

The chain employs TRBV6-2 or TRBV6-3 and TRBJ2-2; 7 nucleotides agree with TRBD1. The CDR3 runs 15 residues. The ends lost 5 bases at V and 2 bases at J; junction bases unmatched: 5. CDR1 MNHEY and CDR2 SVGEGT come from the germline V gene. For the CDR3, the DNA is TGTGCCAGCAGTCAGGGACAGTCTAACACCGGGGAGCTGTTTTTT. Protein: CASSQGQSNTGELFF.

As to this clone: One end of the junction is discordant with germline, which a read error may explain. The chain couples TRBV30 to TRBJ1-6; D is unclear. The CDR3 runs 11 residues. Per the germline V gene, CDR1 is GTSNPN and CDR2 is SVGIG (reference sequence). CDR3 nucleotide sequence: TGTGTCTGGAGTACCAACTCACCCCTCCACTTT. Translating it yields CVWSTNSPLHF.

V usage is TRBV28 and J usage is TRBJ2-3; 9 bases are a match to TRBD2. J gave up 4 bases and V 1 base, and 9 bases lay outside the gene matches. The germline CDR1 and CDR2 sequences are MDHEN and SYDVKM. This CDR3 has 17 amino acids. The CDR3, as DNA: TGTGCCAGCAGTTTATTCGTGCTAGCGGGGAGGGCAGATACGCAGTATTTT. Its protein product is CASSLFVLAGRADTQYF.

The gene calls are TRBV6-6 and TRBJ2-3, with 8 bases fitting TRBD2. J was trimmed by 4 bases and V by 0 bases; bases with no gene match: 3. CDR3 length equals 15 residues. CDR1 and CDR2 (germline): MNHNY, SVGAGI (reference sequence). In DNA form, the CDR3 reads TGTGCCAGCAGTTACTCTGAGCGGGGGTCAGATACGCAGTATTTT. Protein sequence: CASSYSERGSDTQYF.

This clone has just one count. The genes are TRBV5-1 and TRBJ2-7, with a possible D match to TRBD1 (7 bases). CDR1 and CDR2 from the germline V gene are SGHRS and YFSETQ. The V gene lost 0 bases and the J gene lost 2 bases, with 15 bases spanning the gap. The CDR3 runs to 16 residues. CDR3 loop: CASSLAPGGTTYEQYF. The CDR3 coding sequence is TGCGCCAGCAGCTTGGCTCCAGGGGGGACCACCTACGAGCAGTACTTC.

V is TRBV7-8 and J is TRBJ2-7; 12 nucleotides agree with TRBD1. Trimming at V came to 2 bases and at J to 2 bases, leaving 1 base not matched to a gene. This CDR3 is built from 15 residues. Germline CDR1 and CDR2: SGHVS and FQNEAQ. CDR3: CASSLRDRGPYEQYF. CDR3 nucleotides: TGTGCCAGCAGCTTAAGGGACAGGGGGCCCTACGAGCAGTACTTC. The full variable domain, with the rest looked up from reference TRBV7-8 and TRBJ2-7, is GAGVSQSPRYKVAKRGQDVALRCDPISGHVSLFWYQQALGQGPEFLTYFQNEAQLDKSGLPSDRFFAERPEGSVSTLKIQRTQQEDSAVYLCASSLRDRGPYEQYFGPGTRLTVT.

V gene TRBV7-9 combines with J gene TRBJ2-3; TRBD1 or TRBD2 may be the D gene (7 bases each). Trimming left V 5 bases short and J 3 bases short, with 24 bases between. The CDR3 is 18 residues long. In germline, CDR1 is SEHNR, CDR2 FQNEAQ (reference sequence). DNA of the CDR3: TGTGCCAGCAGCCCGGGACAGAAGGAGGGGGGGCTGACAGATACGCAGTATTTT. Its translation is CASSPGQKEGGLTDTQYF.

This chain uses TRBV12-3 or TRBV12-4 with TRBJ2-6; D call uncertain. Deletions cut 5 bases from V and 5 bases from J, with 1 base between. The CDR3 consists of 11 residues. This CDR3 reads CASSRANVLTF. DNA of the CDR3: TGTGCCAGCAGTCGGGCCAACGTCCTGACTTTC.

J is TRBJ1-6 and V is TRBV12-5; D remains unclear. The CDR3 sequence is 14 residues long. CDR1 and CDR2 from the germline V gene are LGHNT and FRNRAP. V lost 2 bases and J 7 bases, leaving 9 bases between the germline ends. The CDR3 DNA is TGTGCTAGTGGTTTGACGACAAGCAATTCACCCCTCCACTTT. Translating gives CASGLTTSNSPLHF.

A few counts support this clone. V usage is TRBV21-1 and J usage is TRBJ1-2. TRBV21-1 is an annotated pseudogene. The CDR3 is 15 residues long. The DNA of the CDR3 is TGTGCCAGCAGCAAACGTTTCACTGAGAACTATGGCTACACCTTC. Translation: CASSKRFTENYGYTF.

The V and J genes are TRBV29-1 and TRBJ2-7; D is unresolved. V lost 4 bases and J 2 bases, leaving 6 bases between the germline ends. The CDR3 sequence is 11 residues long. Germline V gene data show CDR1 as SQVTM and CDR2 as ANQGSEA. The CDR3 region is CSVADTYEQYF. Here the CDR3 DNA reads TGCAGCGTTGCTGATACCTACGAGCAGTACTTC.

This clone appeared a few times. The chain recombines TRBV5-6 with TRBJ1-6; D unresolved. This CDR3 is built from 14 residues. The germline V gene has CDR1 SGHDT and CDR2 YYEEEE. Trimming pared 0 bases from V and 7 bases from J, leaving 8 bases between. The CDR3 nucleotides are TGTGCCAGCAGCTTGGACCTCCCCAATTCACCCCTCCACTTT. It translates to CASSLDLPNSPLHF.

Only a few counts were recorded for this clone. This chain connects TRBV5-4 to TRBJ2-2, with no clear D. The CDR3 is 18 amino acids. The V gene's germline CDR1 is SGHNT and CDR2 YYREEE (reference sequence). The V end was cut by 0 bases, the J end by 3 bases, with 18 bases between. In nucleotides, the CDR3 is TGTGCCAGCAGCTTGGCGCACTATCGAAGATTAGACACCGGGGAGCTGTTTTTT. Translating gives CASSLAHYRRLDTGELFF.

The chain is built from TRBV6-5 and TRBJ2-5; D possibly corresponds to TRBD2 (6 bases). CDR1 and CDR2 (germline): MNHEY, SVGAGI. The ends were cut back, 6 bases at V and 9 bases at J, with 17 bases in the middle. The CDR3 runs 13 residues. CDR3 sequence: CASSIRGTWAQYF. The CDR3 DNA reads TGTGCCAGCAGCATACGGGGGACCTGGGCCCAGTACTTC.

This sequence joins TRBV5-1 and TRBJ2-7, with D perhaps TRBD1 (7 bases). Trimming cost V 0 bases and J 5 bases, with 15 bases left between them. CDR3 length: 15 amino acids. CDR1 is SGHRS, CDR2 YFSETQ, per germline. CDR3 sequence reads: CASSLARGRGDEQYF. Written as DNA, the CDR3 is TGCGCCAGCAGCTTGGCGAGGGGCAGGGGGGACGAGCAGTACTTC.

V and J are TRBV10-2 and TRBJ2-3, with D hard to call. The CDR3 runs 11 residues. V was cut by 6 bases and J by 5 bases, with 6 bases left in between. Germline-derived CDR1 and CDR2 are WSHSY and SAAADI. For the CDR3, the DNA is TGCGCCAGCAGCGAACTAGATACGCAGTATTTT. The encoded protein is CASSELDTQYF.

The chain employs TRBV4-1 and TRBJ2-1, with 7 nucleotides matching TRBD1. The CDR3 is made up of 16 amino acids. Losses at the gene ends were 4 bases for V and 0 bases for J; bases not matched to a gene: 6. Germline V gene sequence: CDR1 MGHRA, CDR2 YSYEKL. CDR3 loop: CASSPTPGGSYNEQFF. Written as DNA, the CDR3 is TGCGCCAGCAGCCCGACCCCAGGGGGCTCCTACAATGAGCAGTTCTTC.

Regarding this clone: Sequence at one end of the junction differs from germline and may be a read error. The gene calls are TRBV15 and TRBJ2-3; 9 nucleotides line up with TRBD1. The CDR3 is made up of 15 amino acids. Germline CDR1 LNHNV, CDR2 YYDKDF (reference sequence). The CDR3 DNA sequence: TGTGCCACCAGCCCCGGGACAGGGAGGACAGATATGCAGTATTTT. Translation gives CATSPGTGRTDMQYF.

This clone was seen once. The CDR3 reads CASSQRGSNSPLHF. The CDR3 DNA is TGTGCCAGCAGCCAGAGGGGAAGTAATTCACCCCTCCACTTT. The chain joins TRBV4-2 to TRBJ1-6; TRBD1 might be the D (5 bases). V was clipped by 3 bases and J by 6 bases, with 9 bases between them. The germline CDR1 and CDR2 sequences are LGHNA and YNFKEQ. The CDR3 has 14 amino acids.

V and J are TRBV24-1 and TRBJ2-1; 7 positions match TRBD1. Germline assignment: CDR1 KGHDR and CDR2 SFDVKD. CDR3 size: 16 residues. The V gene end was trimmed by 1 base and the J gene end by 8 bases; junction bases not matched to a gene: 10. Here the CDR3 DNA reads TGTGCCACCAGTGATTTTAGGGACAGTCTTAAGGATGAGCAGTTCTTC. Translation gives CATSDFRDSLKDEQFF.

V usage is TRBV24-1 and J usage is TRBJ1-2; tentative D call: TRBD1 (5 bases). The CDR3 is 12 amino acids. CDR1 is KGHDR and CDR2 is SFDVKD in the germline V gene. Trimming cost V 9 bases and J 4 bases, with 11 bases left between them. The CDR3 DNA sequence: TGTGCCACCGGGCAGGGAAGCTATGGCTACACCTTC. The encoded protein is CATGQGSYGYTF.

This clone was counted once. The J gene is TRBJ2-5, the V gene TRBV6-6; TRBD2 agrees at 7 bases. Germline lookup yields CDR1 MNHNY and CDR2 SVGAGI (reference sequence). The CDR3 is made up of 16 amino acids. The trim removed 0 bases at V and 4 bases at J, leaving 8 bases unmatched. The CDR3 nucleotides read TGTGCCAGCAGTTACTCGGGGGGGGGATCCAGAGAGACCCAGTACTTC. Protein sequence: CASSYSGGGSRETQYF.

The chain is built from TRBV6-1 and TRBJ2-3; no reliable D call. V was clipped by 0 bases and J by 3 bases, with 13 bases between them. This CDR3 has 16 amino acids. CDR1 is MNHNS and CDR2 is SASEGT in the germline V gene. In DNA form, the CDR3 reads TGTGCCAGCAGTGAAGCCTCTCCGGTTGGGACAGATACGCAGTATTTT. The encoded protein is CASSEASPVGTDTQYF.

The rearrangement links TRBV2 to TRBJ1-6; a weak D match, TRBD1 (6 bases). This CDR3 comprises 16 residues. Trimming stripped 7 bases from V and 6 bases from J, with 19 bases between. Germline assignment: CDR1 SNHLY and CDR2 FYNNEI. The CDR3, as DNA: TGTGCCAGCAAGACAGGAGGGACGTTCGGTAATTCACCCCTCCACTTT. As protein: CASKTGGTFGNSPLHF.

This chain connects TRBV7-9 to TRBJ2-7; D gene uncertain. Germline V gene sequence: CDR1 SEHNR, CDR2 FQNEAQ (reference sequence). V was clipped by 2 bases and J by 3 bases, with 5 bases between them. The CDR3 has 12 residues. The CDR3 region is CASSLYVYEQYF. CDR3 coding DNA: TGTGCCAGCAGCTTATATGTCTACGAGCAGTACTTC. Full variable domain (missing parts from reference TRBV7-9 and TRBJ2-7): DTGVSQNPRHKITKRGQNVTFRCDPISEHNRLYWYRQTLGQGPEFLTYFQNEAQLEKSRLLSDRFSAERPKGSFSTLEIQRTEQGDSAMYLCASSLYVYEQYFGPGTRLTVT.

This sequence joins TRBV27 and TRBJ1-5; 9 bases are shared with TRBD1. CDR3 length: 15 residues. Germline V gives CDR1 MNHEY, CDR2 SMNVEV (reference sequence). V dropped 6 bases and J dropped 0; count of bases not matched to a gene: 3. The CDR3 coding sequence is TGTGCCAGCAGGGGGACAGGGTATAGCAATCAGCCCCAGCATTTT. This encodes CASRGTGYSNQPQHF.

The chain couples TRBV7-9 to TRBJ2-2; no clear D gene. CDR3 length: 15 amino acids. Germline loops: CDR1 SEHNR, CDR2 FQNEAQ (reference sequence). Trimming cost V 7 bases and J 2 bases, with 14 bases left between them. CDR3 sequence (DNA): TGTGCCAGCACACAACCTGGGGTCAACACCGGGGAGCTGTTTTTT. Translation gives CASTQPGVNTGELFF.

This chain links TRBV4-1 with TRBJ2-7; the D call may be TRBD1 or TRBD2 (5 bases each). The CDR3 is 15 residues long. Germline values: CDR1 MGHRA, CDR2 YSYEKL. V lost 4 bases and J lost 5, with 18 bases in between. The CDR3 nucleotides read TGCGCCAGCAGCCCTGTCGGGACCGCTGGGGACGAGCAGTACTTC. Translation gives CASSPVGTAGDEQYF.

This rearrangement joins TRBV9 to TRBJ1-3; tentatively, D is TRBD1 (5 bases). This CDR3 is built from 16 residues. Trimming pared 0 bases from V and 3 bases from J, leaving 13 bases between. Germline V CDR1 and CDR2: SGDLS, YYNGEE. The CDR3 is CASSVGAGRDGNTIYF. CDR3 in DNA: TGTGCCAGCAGCGTAGGGGCAGGGCGAGATGGAAACACCATATATTTT.

V and J are TRBV6-2 or TRBV6-3 and TRBJ2-2; 7 nucleotides match TRBD1. This CDR3 spans 17 amino acids. Germline V gives CDR1 MNHEY, CDR2 SVGEGT. The ends lost 2 bases at V and 4 bases at J; junction bases unmatched: 10. The CDR3 protein is CASSYPTGAVSTGELFF. The CDR3 DNA sequence: TGTGCCAGCAGTTACCCCACAGGGGCAGTTTCCACCGGGGAGCTGTTTTTT.

This clone came up once. This chain connects TRBV30 to TRBJ1-2; unclear D gene. The CDR3 length is 12 residues. Trimming pared 5 bases from V and 7 bases from J, leaving 14 bases between. Germline V gene lookup returns CDR1 GTSNPN and CDR2 SVGIG (reference sequence). The CDR3: CAWGDTHAGYTF. The DNA for the CDR3 is TGTGCCTGGGGAGACACCCACGCTGGCTACACCTTC.

This clone was recorded only once. The genes are TRBV19 and TRBJ2-1; TRBD1 aligns across 7 bases. Germline V gene data show CDR1 as LNHDA and CDR2 as SQIVND (reference sequence). Germline trimming cut 7 bases from V and 5 bases from J; bases unmatched to any gene: 5. The CDR3 is made up of 13 amino acids. CDR3 sequence reads: CASTLDRDNEQFF. CDR3 coding DNA: TGTGCCAGTACCCTCGACAGGGACAATGAGCAGTTCTTC.